One and the same sample provided the 29 T cell receptor beta chains below, sequenced in a study of T cell changes during pregnancy in multiple sclerosis. Sequenced by immunoSEQ multiplex PCR; TCRdb stores in-frame clones only, minus some. This table holds under 130,000 clones, about 91% found once. Specimen: peripheral blood, collected after pregnancy. Every receptor here comes from a female donor with multiple sclerosis, enrolled in a pregnancy study.

CDR3 DNA sequence: TGTGCCAGCAGCTTTCAGGCCTACGAGCAGTACTTC. It is translated as CASSFQAYEQYF. The V and J genes are TRBV7-9 and TRBJ2-7; D unresolved. Germline lookup yields CDR1 SEHNR and CDR2 FQNEAQ (reference sequence). CDR3 size: 12 residues. V was pared by 3 bases and J by 2 bases, with 5 bases between.

This rearrangement joins TRBV7-9 to TRBJ1-1; D is perhaps TRBD1 (6 bases). This CDR3 contains 17 residues. Looked up from germline, CDR1 is SEHNR and CDR2 is FQNEAQ (reference sequence). V dropped 5 bases and J dropped 4 bases, with 23 bases sitting between them. The CDR3 DNA follows: TGTGCCAGCAGCCCACCGCAGGGGACCCTCCCGGGCACTGAAGCTTTCTTT. Amino acid sequence: CASSPPQGTLPGTEAFF.

J is TRBJ2-5 and V is TRBV5-4; perhaps TRBD1 as D (5 bases). The CDR3 runs 14 residues. V was trimmed by 4 bases and J by 1 base, leaving 11 bases between them. From germline, CDR1 is SGHNT and CDR2 YYREEE (reference sequence). The CDR3 nucleotides are TGTGCCAGCAGCCCAAGACAGACCCAAGAGACCCAGTACTTC. Protein: CASSPRQTQETQYF.

This chain uses TRBV18 with TRBJ1-4; possible D gene TRBD1, 5 bases. Germline CDR1 and CDR2: KGHSH and LQKENI. CDR3 length: 16 residues. V was pared by 2 bases and J by 0 bases, with 10 bases between. The CDR3 sequence: CASSPGWGATNEKLFF. The CDR3 DNA is TGTGCCAGCTCACCAGGATGGGGGGCAACTAATGAAAAACTGTTTTTT.

This chain joins TRBV28 and TRBJ1-3; a possible D gene is TRBD1 (6 bases). This CDR3 comprises 15 residues. The V and J ends lost 4 bases and 2 bases respectively, with 12 bases between them. Germline V gives CDR1 MDHEN, CDR2 SYDVKM. CDR3 sequence (DNA): TGTGCCAGCAGTTCCTCTCCAGGGGCTGGAAACACCATATATTTT. This codes for CASSSSPGAGNTIYF. The full variable domain, its missing parts supplied by reference TRBV28 and TRBJ1-3, is DVKVTQSSRYLVKRTGEKVFLECVQDMDHENMFWYRQDPGLGLRLIYFSYDVKMKEKGDIPEGYSVSREKKERFSLILESASTNQTSMYLCASSSSPGAGNTIYFGEGSWLTVV.

V gene TRBV18 combines with J gene TRBJ1-4; D perhaps matches TRBD1 (6 bases). Trimming took off 5 bases at V and 8 bases at J, with 9 bases between the two ends. The CDR3 spans 12 residues. Germline V lookup: CDR1 KGHSH, CDR2 LQKENI. CDR3 sequence reads: CASSETGEKLFF. The CDR3 nucleotides read TGTGCCAGCTCAGAAACAGGGGAAAAACTGTTTTTT.

The chain couples TRBV6-5 to TRBJ2-1, with 11 bases aligning to TRBD2. CDR3 size: 15 residues. Trimming took 6 bases from V and 6 from J; bases not matched to a gene: 7. The germline gives CDR1 MNHEY, CDR2 SVGAGI. This CDR3 is CASRVTSGKSNEQFF. The CDR3, as DNA: TGTGCCAGCAGAGTGACTAGCGGGAAAAGCAATGAGCAGTTCTTC.

The genes are TRBV7-6 and TRBJ2-7, with 13 bases fitting TRBD2. Trimming removed 10 bases from V and 12 bases from J; junction bases left unmatched: 12. Per the germline V gene, CDR1 is SGHVS and CDR2 is FNYEAQ. The CDR3 spans 13 residues. The CDR3 coding sequence is TGTGCCATTGCGACTAGCGGGAGGCCCGGCTTGTACTTC. It yields the protein CAIATSGRPGLYF.

J is TRBJ2-7 and V is TRBV19; TRBD1 aligns across 7 bases. The germline gives CDR1 LNHDA, CDR2 SQIVND (reference sequence). V shed 4 bases and J 0 bases; nucleotides not matched to a gene: 0. This CDR3 has 13 residues. CDR3 in amino acids: CASSRDSSYEQYF. The CDR3 DNA reads as TGTGCCAGTAGTAGGGACAGCTCCTACGAGCAGTACTTC.

The genes are TRBV7-9 and TRBJ2-1; 10 bases line up with TRBD2. Per germline, CDR1 SEHNR and CDR2 FQNEAQ (reference sequence). This CDR3 region has 18 residues. The ends lost 2 bases at V and 2 bases at J; junction bases unmatched: 9. This CDR3 is CASSLSAVSGRAYNEQFF. The CDR3 nucleotides read TGTGCCAGCAGCTTATCGGCGGTAAGCGGGAGGGCCTACAATGAGCAGTTCTTC.

This clone was counted a few times. The chain uses TRBV28 and TRBJ1-5, with TRBD1 matching 9 bases. CDR3 length: 15 residues. The trim removed 5 bases at V and 3 bases at J, leaving 5 bases unmatched. The germline CDR1 and CDR2 sequences are MDHEN and SYDVKM. The CDR3 DNA reads as TGTGCCAGCAGTGGGACAGGGAATGACAATCAGCCCCAGCATTTT. Amino acid sequence: CASSGTGNDNQPQHF.

V usage is TRBV4-3 and J usage is TRBJ2-2; possible D gene TRBD1, 5 bases. This CDR3 comprises 15 residues. In germline, CDR1 is LGHNA, CDR2 YSLEER. Trimming cost V 4 bases and J 3 bases, with 12 bases left between them. The CDR3 DNA sequence: TGCGCCAGCAGCCCCCGACAGCTATACACCGGGGAGCTGTTTTTT. Protein: CASSPRQLYTGELFF.

The chain couples TRBV7-3 to TRBJ2-7; TRBD1 matches at 8 bases. Looked up from germline, CDR1 is SGHTA and CDR2 is FQGTGA. The CDR3 runs to 13 residues. Trimming took 4 bases from V and 6 from J; bases not matched to a gene: 5. DNA for the CDR3: TGTGCCAGCAGCTCCCAGGGGGCGGGCGAGCAGTACTTC. Its protein product is CASSSQGAGEQYF.

This rearrangement joins TRBV7-3 to TRBJ1-1, with 7 bases that match TRBD1. With 2 bases clipped from V and 1 base from J, the junction kept 4 bases outside the gene matches. CDR1 and CDR2 from the germline V gene are SGHTA and FQGTGA. The CDR3 is made up of 15 amino acids. CDR3: CASSLVGQENTEAFF. CDR3 DNA: TGTGCCAGCAGCTTAGTCGGACAGGAGAACACTGAAGCTTTCTTT.

V and J are TRBV9 and TRBJ2-1; TRBD2 aligns across 7 bases. Per the germline V gene, CDR1 is SGDLS and CDR2 is YYNGEE. The trim removed 2 bases at V and 4 bases at J, leaving 15 bases unmatched. The CDR3 extends over 18 amino acids. Here the CDR3 DNA reads TGTGCCAGCAGCGTCCATCAATCCCCTAGCGGCGATTACAATGAGCAGTTCTTC. Translation gives CASSVHQSPSGDYNEQFF.

The V call is TRBV27, the J call TRBJ2-1; 13 bases line up with TRBD2. J gave up 5 bases and V 5 bases, and 6 bases lay outside the gene matches. Germline V lookup: CDR1 MNHEY, CDR2 SMNVEV (reference sequence). The CDR3 contains 16 residues. DNA of the CDR3: TGTGCCAGCAGTGGGTGGGGGACTAGCGGGAACAATGAGCAGTTCTTC. Its translation is CASSGWGTSGNNEQFF.

V is TRBV7-9 and J is TRBJ1-2, with a tentative D call TRBD1 (5 bases). V lost 3 bases to trimming and J lost 6 bases, with 11 bases between them. The CDR3 has 13 amino acids. Germline CDR1 and CDR2: SEHNR and FQNEAQ (reference sequence). The CDR3 protein is CASSFEAGNGYTF. CDR3 bases: TGTGCCAGCAGCTTTGAGGCAGGGAATGGCTACACCTTC.

CDR3 nucleotides: TGTGCCAGCTCACCGAATTTACAGGGGATAGGAGAGACCCAGTACTTC. Protein: CASSPNLQGIGETQYF. J is TRBJ2-5 and V is TRBV18, with 7 positions matching TRBD1. J lost 4 bases, V lost 3 bases, and 11 bases had no gene match. This CDR3 is 16 amino acids long. The V gene's germline CDR1 is KGHSH and CDR2 LQKENI.

The V gene is TRBV18, the J gene TRBJ1-1; 8 nucleotides match TRBD1. Trimming cost V 1 base and J 0 bases; bases outside gene matches: 4. This CDR3 comprises 16 residues. The germline V gene encodes CDR1 KGHSH and CDR2 LQKENI. The CDR3 loop reads CASSPLTGAMNTEAFF. CDR3 in DNA: TGTGCCAGCTCACCACTGACAGGGGCTATGAACACTGAAGCTTTCTTT.

The V and J genes are TRBV4-1 and TRBJ2-2; TRBD1 matches at 10 bases. This CDR3 spans 19 amino acids. The junction had 11 bases not matched to a gene; V was cut back by 4 bases and J by 0 bases. Per the germline V gene, CDR1 is MGHRA and CDR2 is YSYEKL. This CDR3 is CASSRAGTGAPANTGELFF. The DNA for the CDR3 is TGCGCCAGCAGCCGGGCCGGGACAGGGGCCCCCGCGAACACCGGGGAGCTGTTTTTT.

This chain joins TRBV7-8 and TRBJ2-2, with a weak D call TRBD2 (5 bases). This CDR3 is 17 amino acids long. Germline-derived CDR1 and CDR2 are SGHVS and FQNEAQ. V was shortened by 1 base and J by 7 bases, with 19 bases between the two germline ends. The CDR3 nucleotides are TGTGCCAGCAGCTTAGTTGGGTCGGGAAAAGTCGTCGGGGAGCTGTTTTTT. This encodes CASSLVGSGKVVGELFF.

A single count supports this clone. CDR3 sequence: CAWSVKTENTF. The CDR3 DNA reads TGTGCCTGGAGTGTTAAGACAGAAAACACCTTC. The V call is TRBV30, the J call TRBJ1-2; D is possibly TRBD1 (5 bases). The CDR3 loop spans 11 amino acids. Germline V gene sequence: CDR1 GTSNPN, CDR2 SVGIG (reference sequence). The V end lost 0 bases, the J end lost 12 bases, and 11 bases lay between the germline ends.

In this sample, this clone turned up a few times. The chain couples TRBV9 to TRBJ2-5, with D perhaps TRBD2 (6 bases). V lost 4 bases, J lost 2 bases, and 9 bases lay in between. Germline CDR1 SGDLS, CDR2 YYNGEE. This CDR3 contains 13 residues. CDR3 nucleotide sequence: TGTGCCAGCAGCCCGGGACTTCAAGAGACCCAGTACTTC. It codes for CASSPGLQETQYF.

Worth noting for this clone: The sample has other DNA sequences that encode this CDR3 too. V and J are TRBV27 and TRBJ1-5; D not certain. The CDR3 length is 13 residues. The germline V and J ends were trimmed by 0 bases and 4 bases, with 4 bases remaining between them. Germline V CDR1 and CDR2: MNHEY, SMNVEV (reference sequence). For the CDR3, the DNA is TGTGCCAGCAGTTTATCGAGGAATCAGCCCCAGCATTTT. Amino acids: CASSLSRNQPQHF.

The chain is built from TRBV11-2 and TRBJ2-5, with TRBD2 as a possible D gene (5 bases). CDR3 length: 15 residues. The V gene's germline CDR1 is SGHAT and CDR2 FQNNGV. V lost 1 base to trimming and J lost 0 bases, with 9 bases between them. The CDR3 is CASSLGPGNQETQYF. The CDR3 DNA reads as TGTGCCAGCAGCTTAGGACCCGGGAACCAAGAGACCCAGTACTTC.

V gene TRBV7-9 combines with J gene TRBJ2-7; TRBD1 matches at 9 bases. Germline-derived CDR1 and CDR2 are SEHNR and FQNEAQ (reference sequence). J was trimmed by 2 bases and V by 5 bases; bases with no gene match: 10. This CDR3 has 16 amino acids. CDR3 amino acids: CASSPLTGGAAYEQYF. The CDR3 bases are TGTGCCAGCAGCCCCCTAACAGGGGGCGCGGCCTACGAGCAGTACTTC.

The genes are TRBV4-1 and TRBJ2-3, with a tentative D call TRBD2 (5 bases). The CDR3 has 15 residues. V lost 2 bases to trimming and J lost 2 bases, with 11 bases between them. Germline V lookup: CDR1 MGHRA, CDR2 YSYEKL. As DNA, the CDR3 is TGCGCCAGCAGCCAAAGGGCGGGCGCCACAGATACGCAGTATTTT. This gives the protein CASSQRAGATDTQYF.

The chain links TRBV5-8 to TRBJ2-7, with D perhaps TRBD2 (6 bases). CDR1 is SGHTS and CDR2 is YDEGEE in the germline V gene. CDR3 length: 14 residues. V was trimmed by 4 bases and J by 4 bases, leaving 15 bases between them. The CDR3 loop reads CASSPGTGTYEQYF. The CDR3 nucleotides are TGTGCCAGCAGCCCCGGGACGGGGACTTACGAGCAGTACTTC.

The chain's CDR3 is CATTGGARNEQFF. The CDR3 DNA reads TGTGCCACCACTGGGGGCGCGCGCAATGAGCAGTTCTTC. The chain links TRBV6-6 to TRBJ2-1, with D perhaps TRBD1 (6 bases). The germline V and J ends were trimmed by 10 bases and 6 bases, with 16 bases remaining between them. The CDR3 consists of 13 residues. Per the germline V gene, CDR1 is MNHNY and CDR2 is SVGAGI (reference sequence).